The clone carrying this T cell receptor beta chain was recorded a few times. Its antigen is unidentified. Germline V gene lookup returns CDR1 LGHNT and CDR2 FRNRAP. The CDR3 length is 13 residues. The V gene end was trimmed by 7 bases and the J gene end by 8 bases; junction bases not matched to a gene: 7. Time point in this sample: persistent/refractory GD, antithyroid drugs over 5 years with positive TRAb. TCR sequences were obtained from RNA taken from PBMCs. This record comes from a study of regulatory T cells in long-lasting Graves disease. In the study overall: Disease was considered persistent Graves' disease after over 5 years of antithyroid drugs (with positive TSH receptor antibodies). Study-level points and caveats: Newly diagnosed disease favored TRBV20-1 and TRBJ2-1 over persistent disease. Persistent patients had a count of shared public clonotypes (approximately 3,000) that exceeded that of new patients (around 970). Samples came from peripheral blood alone, without thyroid tissue.

CDR3-region Arm-PCR and iRepertoire HTBI primers produced the TCR beta libraries. TCRdb reprocessed the multiplex PCR reads via MiXCR and lists one record per CDR3 protein. The sample carries about half a million distinct CDR3 sequences, approximately 22% recorded once. The chain is built from TRBV12-5 and TRBJ1-4, with 7 bases aligning to TRBD1. The clonotype was recovered from a female donor with Graves disease. The source material was peripheral blood mononuclear cells (PBMCs), sampled when the disease was refractory, from a patient treated with antithyroid drugs. The DNA for the CDR3 is TGTGCTAGTGCAGACAGGGTTGGGGAAAAACTGTTTTTT. Translated, it gives CASADRVGEKLFF. The entire variable domain, with the rest obtained from reference TRBV12-5 and TRBJ1-4, is as follows: DARVTQTPRHKVTEMGQEVTMRCQPILGHNTVFWYRQTMMQGLELLAYFRNRAPLDDSGMPKDRFSAEMPDATLATLKIQPSEPRDSAVYFCASADRVGEKLFFGSGTQLSVL.